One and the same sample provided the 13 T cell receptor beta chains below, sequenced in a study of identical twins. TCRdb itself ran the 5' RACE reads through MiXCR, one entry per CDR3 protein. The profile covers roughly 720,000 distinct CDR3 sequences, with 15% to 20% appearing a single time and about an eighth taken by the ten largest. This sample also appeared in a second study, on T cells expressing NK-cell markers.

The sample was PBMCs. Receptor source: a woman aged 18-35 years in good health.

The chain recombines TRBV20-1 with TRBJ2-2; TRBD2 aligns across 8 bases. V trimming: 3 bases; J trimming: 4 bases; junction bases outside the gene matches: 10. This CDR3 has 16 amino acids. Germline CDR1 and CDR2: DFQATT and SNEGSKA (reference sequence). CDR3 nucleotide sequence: TGCAGTGCTAGTAAACCGGGACTAGGTAGCACCGGGGAGCTGTTTTTT. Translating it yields CSASKPGLGSTGELFF.

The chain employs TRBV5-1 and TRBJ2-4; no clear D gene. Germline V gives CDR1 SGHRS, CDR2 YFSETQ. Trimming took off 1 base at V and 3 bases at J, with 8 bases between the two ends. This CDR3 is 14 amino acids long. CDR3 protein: CASSLLSVKNIQYF. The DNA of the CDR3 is TGCGCCAGCAGCTTGCTGAGCGTCAAAAACATTCAGTACTTC.

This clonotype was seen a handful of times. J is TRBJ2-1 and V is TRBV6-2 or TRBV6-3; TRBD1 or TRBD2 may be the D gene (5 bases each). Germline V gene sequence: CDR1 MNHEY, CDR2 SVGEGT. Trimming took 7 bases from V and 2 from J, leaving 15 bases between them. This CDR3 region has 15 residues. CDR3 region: CASTLGTRAYNEQFF. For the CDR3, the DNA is TGTGCCAGCACGCTGGGGACGAGGGCCTACAATGAGCAGTTCTTC.

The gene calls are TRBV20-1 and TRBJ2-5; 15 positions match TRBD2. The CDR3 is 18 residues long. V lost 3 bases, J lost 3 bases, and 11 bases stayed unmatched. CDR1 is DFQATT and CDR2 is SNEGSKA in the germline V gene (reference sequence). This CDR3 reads CSARGGGTSGRWEETQYF. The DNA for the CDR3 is TGCAGTGCTAGGGGGGGAGGGACTAGCGGGAGGTGGGAAGAGACCCAGTACTTC.

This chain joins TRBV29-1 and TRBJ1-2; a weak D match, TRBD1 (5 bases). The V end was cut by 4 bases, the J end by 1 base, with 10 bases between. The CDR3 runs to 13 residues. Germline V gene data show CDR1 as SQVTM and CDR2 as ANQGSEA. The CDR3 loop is CSVGEGVNYGYTF. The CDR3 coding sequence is TGCAGCGTTGGTGAAGGGGTTAACTATGGCTACACCTTC.

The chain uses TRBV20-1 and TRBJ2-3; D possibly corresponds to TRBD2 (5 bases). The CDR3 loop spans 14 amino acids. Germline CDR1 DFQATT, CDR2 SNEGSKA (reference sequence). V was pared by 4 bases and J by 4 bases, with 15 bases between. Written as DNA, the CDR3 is TGCAGTGCTATCGCTAGATTCGGGGCAGATACGCAGTATTTT. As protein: CSAIARFGADTQYF.

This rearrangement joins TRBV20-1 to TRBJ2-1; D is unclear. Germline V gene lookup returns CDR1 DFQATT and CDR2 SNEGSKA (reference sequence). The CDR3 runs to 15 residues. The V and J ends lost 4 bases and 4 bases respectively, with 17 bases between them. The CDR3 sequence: CSAISMSLTYNEQFF. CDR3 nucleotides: TGCAGTGCTATCTCTATGTCCCTCACTTACAATGAGCAGTTCTTC.

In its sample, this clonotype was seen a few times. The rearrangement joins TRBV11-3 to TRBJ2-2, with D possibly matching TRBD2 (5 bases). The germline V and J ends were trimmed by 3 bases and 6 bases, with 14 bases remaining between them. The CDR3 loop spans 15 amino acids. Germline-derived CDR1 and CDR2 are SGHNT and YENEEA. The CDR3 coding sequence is TGTGCCAGCAGCTTTGGGTCGGGATCGGCCGGGGAGCTGTTTTTT. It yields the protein CASSFGSGSAGELFF.

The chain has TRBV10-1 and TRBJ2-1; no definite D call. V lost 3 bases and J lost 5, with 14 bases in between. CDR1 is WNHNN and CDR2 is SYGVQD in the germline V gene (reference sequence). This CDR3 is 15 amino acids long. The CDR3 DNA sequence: TGCGCCAGCAGTGAATCACCTCCACGGGACAATGAGCAGTTCTTC. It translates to CASSESPPRDNEQFF.

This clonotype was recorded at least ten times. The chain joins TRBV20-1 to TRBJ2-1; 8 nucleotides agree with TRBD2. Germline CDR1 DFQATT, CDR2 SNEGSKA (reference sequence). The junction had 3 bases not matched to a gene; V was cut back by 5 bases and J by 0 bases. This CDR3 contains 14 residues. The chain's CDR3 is CSARGGSSYNEQFF. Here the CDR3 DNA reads TGCAGTGCTCGCGGGGGGAGCTCCTACAATGAGCAGTTCTTC.

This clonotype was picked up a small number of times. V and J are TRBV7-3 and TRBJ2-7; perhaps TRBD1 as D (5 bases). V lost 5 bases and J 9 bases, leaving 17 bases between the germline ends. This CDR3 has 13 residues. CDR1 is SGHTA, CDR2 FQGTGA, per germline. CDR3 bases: TGTGCCAGCAGCGGGAATGCACAGGCACGGCAGTACTTC. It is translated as CASSGNAQARQYF.

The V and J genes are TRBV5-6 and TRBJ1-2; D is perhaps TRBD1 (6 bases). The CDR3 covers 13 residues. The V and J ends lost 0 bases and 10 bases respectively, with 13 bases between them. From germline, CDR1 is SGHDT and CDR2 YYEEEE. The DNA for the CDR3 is TGTGCCAGCAGCTTGGGGACAGATTACGACTACACCTTC. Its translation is CASSLGTDYDYTF.

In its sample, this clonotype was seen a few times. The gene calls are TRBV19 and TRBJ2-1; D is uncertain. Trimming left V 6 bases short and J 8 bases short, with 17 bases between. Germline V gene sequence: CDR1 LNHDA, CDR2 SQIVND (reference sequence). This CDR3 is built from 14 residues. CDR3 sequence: CASRGTKLLDEQFF. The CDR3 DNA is TGTGCCAGTAGAGGCACTAAGCTATTGGATGAGCAGTTCTTC.